This T cell receptor beta chain is drawn from a study of T cells after posttransplantation cyclophosphamide. The CDR3 is 15 amino acids. The ends were cut back, 7 bases at V and 0 bases at J, with 14 bases in the middle. Germline lookup yields CDR1 SGHVS and CDR2 FNYEAQ. Clones were sequenced by immunoSEQ multiplex PCR, and TCRdb holds only the in-frame ones, with some missing. The repertoire has some 4,300 clones, around 80% of them found once; the top ten carry approximately 34%. Treatment was busulfan-fludarabine conditioning, a marrow graft, and cyclophosphamide on days +3 and +4. This clone has only a few counts.

The clonotype originates from a male patient aged 40 to 55 who received an allogeneic stem cell transplant from a related donor, was CMV-positive, and had acute and chronic GVHD. The graft donor may account for some of the T cells. The chain recombines TRBV7-6 with TRBJ2-3, with D possibly TRBD1 on 5 matching bases. Sequenced material: PBMCs, taken after allogeneic stem cell transplant with posttransplant cyclophosphamide. CDR3 nucleotide sequence: TGTGCCAGCACCCCCAGGGCAGGGAGCACAGATACGCAGTATTTT. It specifies CASTPRAGSTDTQYF.